The source of this TCR beta chain is a study of Ad26.COV2.S vaccination and SARS-CoV-2 variants. A word on this clone: The antigen remains unidentified.

Study-wide results and limits: Recipients of either vaccine or placebo displayed similar breadth of non-spike TCRs.

Treatment indicated: some 20 received Ad26.COV2.S at low or high dose, single or two shots; about 5 received placebo; per-sample allocation not given. The study sampled participants on day 63 after the first vaccine or placebo injection. In Boston, the donor was an adult between 18-55 years of age. TCRdb's table, derived via immunoSEQ multiplex PCR, lists solely in-frame clones and lacks some. The table includes more than 300,000 clones, roughly 84% detected once. The CDR3 contains 18 residues. This chain links TRBV21-1 with TRBJ1-1; the DNA was not used to check the table's D call, TRBD1. TRBV21-1 is designated a pseudogene. The sequenced sample was peripheral blood, obtained in a trial of Ad26.COV2.S vaccine versus placebo. This TCR was recovered from a person between 18 and 65 years old who received the Ad26.COV2.S COVID-19 vaccine or a placebo. CDR3 protein: CASNRRRAPWGPCTEAFF. The CDR3 DNA is TGTGCCAGCAACCGACGACGGGCGCCGTGGGGGCCATGCACTGAAGCTTTCTTT.